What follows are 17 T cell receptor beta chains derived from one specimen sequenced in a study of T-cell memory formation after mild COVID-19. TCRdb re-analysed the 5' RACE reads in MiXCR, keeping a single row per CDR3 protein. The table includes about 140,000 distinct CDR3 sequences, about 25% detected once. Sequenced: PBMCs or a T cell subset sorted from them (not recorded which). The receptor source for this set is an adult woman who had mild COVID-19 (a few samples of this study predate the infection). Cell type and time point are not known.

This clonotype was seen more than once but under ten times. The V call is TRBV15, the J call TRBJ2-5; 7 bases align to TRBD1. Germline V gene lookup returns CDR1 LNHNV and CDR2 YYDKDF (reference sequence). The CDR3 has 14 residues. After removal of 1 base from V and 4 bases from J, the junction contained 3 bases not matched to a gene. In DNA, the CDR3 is TGTGCCACCAGCAGAGGAAGGGGGCTAGAGACCCAGTACTTC. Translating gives CATSRGRGLETQYF.

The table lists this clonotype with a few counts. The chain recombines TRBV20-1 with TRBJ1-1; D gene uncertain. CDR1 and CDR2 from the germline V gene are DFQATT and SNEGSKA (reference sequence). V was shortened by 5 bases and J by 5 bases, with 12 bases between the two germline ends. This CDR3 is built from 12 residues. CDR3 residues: CSAPQLGTEAFF. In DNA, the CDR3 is TGCAGTGCTCCTCAACTGGGGACTGAAGCTTTCTTT.

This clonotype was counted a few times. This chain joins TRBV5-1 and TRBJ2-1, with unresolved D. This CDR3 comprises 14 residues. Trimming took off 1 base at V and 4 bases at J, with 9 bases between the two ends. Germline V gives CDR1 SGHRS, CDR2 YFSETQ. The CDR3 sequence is CASSLSSQYNEQFF. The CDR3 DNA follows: TGCGCCAGCAGCTTGAGTAGCCAATACAATGAGCAGTTCTTC.

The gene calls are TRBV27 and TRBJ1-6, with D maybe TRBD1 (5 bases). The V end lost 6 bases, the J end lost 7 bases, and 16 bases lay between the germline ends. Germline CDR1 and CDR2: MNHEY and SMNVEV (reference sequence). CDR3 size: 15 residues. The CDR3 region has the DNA TGTGCCAGCAGCCCTAGTGGGGGTTGGAATTCACCCCTCCACTTT. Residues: CASSPSGGWNSPLHF.

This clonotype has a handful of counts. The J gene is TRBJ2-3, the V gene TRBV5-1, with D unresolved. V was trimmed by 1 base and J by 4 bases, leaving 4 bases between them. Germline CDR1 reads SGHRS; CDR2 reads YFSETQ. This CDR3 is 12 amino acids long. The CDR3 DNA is TGCGCCAGCAGCTTGATGTCAGATACGCAGTATTTT. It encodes CASSLMSDTQYF. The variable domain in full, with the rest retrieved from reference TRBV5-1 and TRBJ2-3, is KAGVTQTPRYLIKTRGQQVTLSCSPISGHRSVSWYQQTPGQGLQFLFEYFSETQRNKGNFPGRFSGRQFSNSRSEMNVSTLELGDSALYLCASSLMSDTQYFGPGTRLTVL.

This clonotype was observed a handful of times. The CDR3 bases are TGTGCCAGCAGCTTAGCGCGTTTAGCGGGGGGGTCGGAGGATACGCAGTATTTT. Translated, it gives CASSLARLAGGSEDTQYF. The chain combines TRBV7-6 with TRBJ2-3; 11 bases are shared with TRBD2. CDR1 is SGHVS and CDR2 is FNYEAQ in the germline V gene. The V and J ends lost 0 bases and 6 bases, in that order; junction bases with no gene match: 11. The CDR3 is 18 amino acids.

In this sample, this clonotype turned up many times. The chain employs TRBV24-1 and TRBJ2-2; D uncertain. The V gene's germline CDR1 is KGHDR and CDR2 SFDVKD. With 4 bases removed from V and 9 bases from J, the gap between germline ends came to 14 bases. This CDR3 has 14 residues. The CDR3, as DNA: TGTGCCACCAGTGACGACCGCCCCGCGAGGGAGCTGTTTTTT. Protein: CATSDDRPARELFF.

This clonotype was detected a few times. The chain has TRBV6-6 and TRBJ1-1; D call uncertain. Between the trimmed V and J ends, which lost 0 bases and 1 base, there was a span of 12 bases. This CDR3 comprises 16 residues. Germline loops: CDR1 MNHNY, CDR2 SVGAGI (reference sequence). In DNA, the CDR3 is TGTGCCAGCAGTTACTCCCGGGGAGAGGCGAACACTGAAGCTTTCTTT. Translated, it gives CASSYSRGEANTEAFF.

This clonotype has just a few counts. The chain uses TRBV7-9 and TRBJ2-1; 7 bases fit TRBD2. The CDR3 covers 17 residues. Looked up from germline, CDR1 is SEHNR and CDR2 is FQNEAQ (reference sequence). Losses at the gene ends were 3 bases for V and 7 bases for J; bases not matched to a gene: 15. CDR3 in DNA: TGTGCCAGCAGCTTCTGGTCCGGAGGACTAGTCGGGAATGAGCAGTTCTTC. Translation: CASSFWSGGLVGNEQFF.

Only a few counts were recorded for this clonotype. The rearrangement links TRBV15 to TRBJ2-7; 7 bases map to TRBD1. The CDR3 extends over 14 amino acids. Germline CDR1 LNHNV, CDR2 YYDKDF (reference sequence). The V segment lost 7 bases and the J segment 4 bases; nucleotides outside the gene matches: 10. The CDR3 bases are TGTGCCACCAAGCCGAGGGGGCGCAGGTACGAGCAGTACTTC. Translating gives CATKPRGRRYEQYF. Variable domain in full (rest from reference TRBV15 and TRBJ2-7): DAMVIQNPRYQVTQFGKPVTLSCSQTLNHNVMYWYQQKSSQAPKLLFHYYDKDFNNEADTPDNFQSRRPNTSFCFLDIRSPGLGDTAMYLCATKPRGRRYEQYFGPGTRLTVT.

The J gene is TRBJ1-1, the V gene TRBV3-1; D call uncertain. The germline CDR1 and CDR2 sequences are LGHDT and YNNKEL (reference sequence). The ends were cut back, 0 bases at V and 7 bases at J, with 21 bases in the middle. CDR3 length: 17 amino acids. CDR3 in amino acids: CASSQETTHPPTLEAFF. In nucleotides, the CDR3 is TGTGCCAGCAGCCAAGAGACCACCCACCCGCCGACTCTTGAAGCTTTCTTT.

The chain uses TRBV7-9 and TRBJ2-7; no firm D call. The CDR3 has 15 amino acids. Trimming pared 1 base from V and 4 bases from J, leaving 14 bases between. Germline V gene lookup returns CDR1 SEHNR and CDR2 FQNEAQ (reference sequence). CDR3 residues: CASSLGPGFPYEQYF. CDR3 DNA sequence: TGTGCCAGCAGCTTAGGACCCGGGTTCCCGTACGAGCAGTACTTC.

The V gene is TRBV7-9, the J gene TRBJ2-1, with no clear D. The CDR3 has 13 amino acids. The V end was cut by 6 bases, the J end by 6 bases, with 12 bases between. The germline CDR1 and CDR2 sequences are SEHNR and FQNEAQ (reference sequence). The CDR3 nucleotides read TGTGCCAGCAGATCCCCCTGGTTCAATGAGCAGTTCTTC. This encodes CASRSPWFNEQFF.

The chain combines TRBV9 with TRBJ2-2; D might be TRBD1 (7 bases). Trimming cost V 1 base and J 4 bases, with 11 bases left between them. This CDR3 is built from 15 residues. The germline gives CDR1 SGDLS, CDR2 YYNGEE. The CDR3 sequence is CASSVRRDSTGELFF. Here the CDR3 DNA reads TGTGCCAGCAGCGTACGGCGGGACAGCACCGGGGAGCTGTTTTTT.

The CDR3 nucleotides read TGTGCCAGCCGGCCGGGGGGCACAGATACGCAGTATTTT. Protein product: CASRPGGTDTQYF. The chain links TRBV2 to TRBJ2-3; a weak D match, TRBD2 (6 bases). CDR3 length equals 13 residues. V was clipped by 8 bases and J by 1 base, with 10 bases between them. The V gene's germline CDR1 is SNHLY and CDR2 FYNNEI.

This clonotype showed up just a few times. CDR3 amino acids: CASSLRTDPYEQYF. The CDR3 nucleotides are TGTGCCAGCAGCCTCCGAACGGACCCCTACGAGCAGTACTTC. The chain couples TRBV7-9 to TRBJ2-7, with no clear D. V was trimmed by 5 bases and J by 2 bases, leaving 13 bases between them. Germline CDR1 reads SEHNR; CDR2 reads FQNEAQ (reference sequence). This CDR3 has 14 residues. The full variable domain, with the rest looked up from reference TRBV7-9 and TRBJ2-7, is DTGVSQNPRHKITKRGQNVTFRCDPISEHNRLYWYRQTLGQGPEFLTYFQNEAQLEKSRLLSDRFSAERPKGSFSTLEIQRTEQGDSAMYLCASSLRTDPYEQYFGPGTRLTVT.

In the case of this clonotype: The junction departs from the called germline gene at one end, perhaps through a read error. The CDR3 DNA follows: TGCAGTACTAGAGCCGGTGCTAGCGGGAGGGCCTTCGATGAGCAGTTCTTC. This encodes CSTRAGASGRAFDEQFF. The V and J genes are TRBV20-1 and TRBJ2-1; 12 nucleotides align to TRBD2. Looked up from germline, CDR1 is DFQATT and CDR2 is SNEGSKA (reference sequence). This CDR3 contains 17 residues.